The 17 T cell receptor beta chains reported below all come from one sample, sequenced in a study of Graves' ophthalmopathy and Graves' hyperthyroidism. Amplification from RNA transcripts yielded the TCR beta CDR3 regions. HTBI-primed RT-PCR formed the first round, and a multiplex PCR formed the second. TCRdb re-called the multiplex PCR reads with MiXCR, one entry per CDR3 protein. The sample holds roughly 160,000 distinct CDR3 sequences, around 40% seen once. The sequenced sample consisted of peripheral blood. These receptors were obtained from a man aged 30 to 39 with Graves' ophthalmopathy.

This clonotype was detected ten times or more. This chain connects TRBV6-5 to TRBJ2-4; TRBD2 might be the D (6 bases). Between the trimmed V and J ends, which lost 4 bases and 3 bases, there was a span of 16 bases. In germline, CDR1 is MNHEY, CDR2 SVGAGI. The CDR3 is made up of 16 amino acids. CDR3 sequence (DNA): TGTGCCAGCAGTTCGATCGAGGGAGGCAGCAAAAACATTCAGTACTTC. This gives the protein CASSSIEGGSKNIQYF.

Many counts were recorded for this clonotype. This sequence joins TRBV19 and TRBJ1-1; the D gene is possibly TRBD1 (6 bases). Germline loops: CDR1 LNHDA, CDR2 SQIVND (reference sequence). Trimming shortened V by 8 bases and J by 12 bases, and 25 bases separated the two germline ends. The CDR3 consists of 14 residues. CDR3 nucleotide sequence: TGTGCCAGTTCCTCGGGGGGCTTTAGAGAGTCGACTTTCTTT. Protein product: CASSSGGFRESTFF.

This clonotype appeared once. The V and J genes are TRBV6-1 and TRBJ2-2; TRBD1 matches at 9 bases. V dropped 4 bases and J dropped 0; count of bases not matched to a gene: 0. Germline CDR1 reads MNHNS; CDR2 reads SASEGT. There are 15 residues in the CDR3. The chain's CDR3 is CASSGDRANTGELFF. In DNA, the CDR3 is TGTGCCAGCAGTGGGGACAGGGCGAACACCGGGGAGCTGTTTTTT.

This rearrangement joins TRBV7-3 to TRBJ2-2; 9 bases are a match to TRBD1. V dropped 4 bases and J dropped 4; count of bases not matched to a gene: 4. Germline CDR1 SGHTA, CDR2 FQGTGA. The CDR3 loop spans 15 amino acids. The CDR3 loop reads CASSSRTGATGELFF. The CDR3 DNA follows: TGTGCCAGCAGCTCTAGGACAGGGGCCACCGGGGAGCTGTTTTTT.

This rearrangement joins TRBV7-6 to TRBJ2-5; the D is unclear. In germline, CDR1 is SGHVS, CDR2 FNYEAQ. CDR3 size: 11 residues. The ends were cut back, 4 bases at V and 7 bases at J, with 7 bases in the middle. This CDR3 is CASSSLRTQYF. CDR3 coding DNA: TGTGCCAGCAGCTCACTCAGGACCCAGTACTTC. The complete variable domain, with remaining parts taken from reference TRBV7-6 and TRBJ2-5, reads GAGVSQSPRYKVTKRGQDVALRCDPISGHVSLYWYRQALGQGPEFLTYFNYEAQQDKSGLPNDRFSAERPEGSISTLTIQRTEQRDSAMYRCASSSLRTQYFGPGTRLLVL.

This clonotype was found once. The CDR3 nucleotides are TGTGCCAGCAATAGCGGGAGGGAGTACGAGCAGTACTTC. This gives the protein CASNSGREYEQYF. The chain carries TRBV28 and TRBJ2-7; 11 nucleotides match TRBD2. V shed 7 bases, J shed 4 bases, and the junction held 3 bases outside the gene matches. CDR3 length: 13 amino acids. Germline V lookup: CDR1 MDHEN, CDR2 SYDVKM.

The rearrangement uses TRBV28 and TRBJ1-2; D may be TRBD1 (5 bases). CDR1 and CDR2 (germline): MDHEN, SYDVKM. This CDR3 is built from 14 residues. Trimming shortened V by 3 bases and J by 3 bases, and 11 bases separated the two germline ends. This chain's CDR3 is CASSLGPNHYGYTF. The CDR3 DNA reads as TGTGCCAGCAGTTTGGGACCCAATCACTATGGCTACACCTTC.

This clonotype appeared many times. The chain employs TRBV12-5 and TRBJ1-1, with D unclear. Germline CDR1 and CDR2: LGHNT and FRNRAP. V was clipped by 1 base and J by 1 base, with 10 bases between them. The CDR3 is made up of 15 amino acids. CDR3 loop: CASGLEAAPNTEAFF. The CDR3 bases are TGTGCTAGTGGTTTGGAGGCGGCACCGAACACTGAAGCTTTCTTT.

This clonotype was seen ten or more times. As DNA, the CDR3 is TGTGCCAGCAGTAGTCCCGGGACAGCTTCTGGGGCCAACGTCCTGACTTTC. This translates into CASSSPGTASGANVLTF. This chain joins TRBV6-4 and TRBJ2-6; 7 nucleotides align to TRBD1. CDR1 is MRHNA and CDR2 is SNTAGT in the germline V gene. With 5 bases clipped from V and 1 base from J, the junction kept 8 bases outside the gene matches. This CDR3 comprises 17 residues.

This clonotype was counted ten times or more. This chain joins TRBV20-1 and TRBJ1-1; no firm D call. The CDR3 is 13 amino acids. In germline, CDR1 is DFQATT, CDR2 SNEGSKA (reference sequence). Trimming cost V 2 bases and J 0 bases, with 7 bases left between them. CDR3 DNA: TGCAGTGCTAGACTTAATATGAACACTGAAGCTTTCTTT. The encoded protein is CSARLNMNTEAFF.

This clonotype has at least ten counts. The J gene is TRBJ1-5, the V gene TRBV28; a possible D gene is TRBD1 (5 bases). This CDR3 has 16 amino acids. The V and J ends lost 5 bases and 2 bases respectively, with 16 bases between them. Germline CDR1 reads MDHEN; CDR2 reads SYDVKM. CDR3 sequence: CASSREGSRGNQPQHF. The CDR3 DNA sequence: TGTGCCAGCAGTCGGGAGGGGAGTAGGGGCAATCAGCCCCAGCATTTT.

This clonotype was counted at least ten times. This sequence joins TRBV2 and TRBJ2-4; weak D call: TRBD1 (6 bases). The CDR3 loop spans 15 amino acids. V shed 5 bases and J shed 2 bases, with 13 bases lying between them. Germline V gene data show CDR1 as SNHLY and CDR2 as FYNNEI. The CDR3 spells CASSHRATTKNIQYF. In nucleotides, the CDR3 is TGTGCCAGCAGTCACAGGGCTACGACCAAAAACATTCAGTACTTC.

The table lists this clonotype with many counts. The V call is TRBV30, the J call TRBJ1-5, with a tentative D call TRBD1 (6 bases). CDR1 GTSNPN and CDR2 SVGIG come from the germline V gene (reference sequence). This CDR3 is built from 14 residues. Trimming removed 2 bases from V and 7 bases from J, with 15 bases in between. The CDR3 coding sequence is TGTGCCTGGAGTAAAACGGGACAAATGCAGCCCCAGCATTTT. Encoded protein: CAWSKTGQMQPQHF. Variable domain in full (rest from reference TRBV30 and TRBJ1-5): SQTIHQWPATLVQPVGSPLSLECTVEGTSNPNLYWYRQAAGRGLQLLFYSVGIGQISSEVPQNLSASRPQDRQFILSSKKLLLSDSGFYLCAWSKTGQMQPQHFGDGTRLSIL.

The rearrangement uses TRBV20-1 and TRBJ1-3; unclear D gene. Germline loops: CDR1 DFQATT, CDR2 SNEGSKA (reference sequence). V was shortened by 3 bases and J by 4 bases, with 10 bases between the two germline ends. CDR3 length: 13 residues. Written as DNA, the CDR3 is TGCAGTGCTAGCACGGGGTGGGGAAACACCATATATTTT. Residues: CSASTGWGNTIYF.

Only one count was recorded for this clonotype. This CDR3 reads CSARSGQGNIQYF. The CDR3 nucleotides read TGCAGTGCCAGATCGGGGCAAGGGAACATTCAGTACTTC. This chain connects TRBV20-1 to TRBJ2-4; D tentatively fits TRBD1 or TRBD2 (5 bases each). CDR1 and CDR2 from the germline V gene are DFQATT and SNEGSKA (reference sequence). Trimming took 6 bases from V and 7 from J, leaving 16 bases between them. The CDR3 extends over 13 amino acids.

The rearrangement joins TRBV27 to TRBJ2-7, with 12 bases fitting TRBD2. The CDR3 has 16 residues. CDR1 is MNHEY, CDR2 SMNVEV, per germline (reference sequence). V shed 5 bases and J 2 bases; nucleotides not matched to a gene: 7. CDR3 in DNA: TGTGCCAGCAGTCCGATTACTAGCGGGGGGACCTACGAGCAGTACTTC. As protein: CASSPITSGGTYEQYF.

The chain couples TRBV28 to TRBJ1-6; no definite D call. The CDR3 is 14 residues long. Between the trimmed V and J ends, which lost 4 bases and 9 bases, there was a span of 13 bases. The germline CDR1 and CDR2 sequences are MDHEN and SYDVKM. The CDR3 protein is CASSSPDSFSPLHF. DNA of the CDR3: TGTGCCAGCAGTTCCCCCGATAGCTTTTCACCCCTCCACTTT.